This TCR beta chain was identified during a study of CD8 T cells in ankylosing spondylitis. This clonotype has only a few counts. Its matching antigen is unknown. TCRdb independently ran MiXCR on the 5' RACE reads; one entry per CDR3 protein. The data show 750,000 to 850,000 distinct CDR3 sequences, with about 10% seen just once and approximately 0.46% held by the top ten. The study's findings and limits: In ankylosing spondylitis blood, a motif of seven to nine highly homologous TCR beta variants appeared characteristic. Clones that were linked to disease were CD8+ and were relatively rare in peripheral blood.

Trimming left V 4 bases short and J 6 bases short, with 14 bases between. The CDR3 spans 14 residues. The germline V gene encodes CDR1 SGHRS and CDR2 YFSETQ. The chain couples TRBV5-1 to TRBJ2-4, with D unresolved. The receptor was isolated from a male donor with ankylosing spondylitis. The sample comprised blood, either unsorted or a sorted T cell fraction (not recorded which). The CDR3 DNA reads as TGCGCCAGCAGCCCAGCAGATATGAGAAACATTCAGTACTTC. It codes for CASSPADMRNIQYF.